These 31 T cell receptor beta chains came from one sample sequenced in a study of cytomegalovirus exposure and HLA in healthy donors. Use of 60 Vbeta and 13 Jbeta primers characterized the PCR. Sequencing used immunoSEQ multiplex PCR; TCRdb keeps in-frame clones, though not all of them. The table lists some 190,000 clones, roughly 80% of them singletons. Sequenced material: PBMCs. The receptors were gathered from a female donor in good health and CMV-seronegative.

CDR3 protein: CASSYGGTANQPQHF. CDR3 DNA sequence: TGTGCCAGCAGCTACGGAGGGACGGCCAATCAGCCCCAGCATTTT. The chain links TRBV9 to TRBJ1-5; D might be TRBD1 (5 bases). Germline assignment: CDR1 SGDLS and CDR2 YYNGEE. V lost 4 bases to trimming and J lost 3 bases, with 14 bases between them. The CDR3 has 15 amino acids.

CDR3 protein: CASSPTRNTDTQYF. The DNA of the CDR3 is TGTGCCAGCTCACCAACGCGGAACACAGATACGCAGTATTTT. This chain uses TRBV18 with TRBJ2-3; unclear D gene. CDR3 length: 14 amino acids. Looked up from germline, CDR1 is KGHSH and CDR2 is LQKENI. V dropped 2 bases and J dropped 2 bases, with 8 bases sitting between them.

The DNA for the CDR3 is TGCAGCGTTGAAGATTGGACAAAGTATGGCTACACCTTC. Translating gives CSVEDWTKYGYTF. This chain links TRBV29-1 with TRBJ1-2, with D maybe TRBD1 (5 bases). Trimming took 0 bases from V and 5 from J, leaving 10 bases between them. The germline gives CDR1 SQVTM, CDR2 ANQGSEA. CDR3 size: 13 residues.

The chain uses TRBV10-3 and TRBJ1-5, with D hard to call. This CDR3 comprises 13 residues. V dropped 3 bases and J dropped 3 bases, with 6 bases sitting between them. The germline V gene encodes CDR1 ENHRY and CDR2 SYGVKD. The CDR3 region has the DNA TGTGCCATCAGTGACTATAACAATCAGCCCCAGCATTTT. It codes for CAISDYNNQPQHF.

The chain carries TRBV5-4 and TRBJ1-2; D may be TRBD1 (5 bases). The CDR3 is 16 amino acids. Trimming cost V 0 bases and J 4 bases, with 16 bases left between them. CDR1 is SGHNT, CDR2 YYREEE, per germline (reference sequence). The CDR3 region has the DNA TGTGCCAGCAGCTTGGAGGGCGGGCGGGGGTTCTATGGCTACACCTTC. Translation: CASSLEGGRGFYGYTF.

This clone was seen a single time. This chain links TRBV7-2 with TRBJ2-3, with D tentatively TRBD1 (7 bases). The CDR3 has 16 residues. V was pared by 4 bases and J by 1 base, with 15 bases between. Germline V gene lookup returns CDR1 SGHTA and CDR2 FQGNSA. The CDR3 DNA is TGTGCCAGCAGCTCCCAGGGGGGCGGACGCACAGATACGCAGTATTTT. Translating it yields CASSSQGGGRTDTQYF.

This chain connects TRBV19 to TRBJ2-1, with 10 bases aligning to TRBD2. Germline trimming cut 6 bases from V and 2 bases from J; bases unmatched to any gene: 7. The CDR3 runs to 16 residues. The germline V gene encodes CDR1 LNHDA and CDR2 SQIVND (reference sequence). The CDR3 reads CASSTLSGRAYNEQFF. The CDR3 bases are TGTGCCAGTAGCACCCTGAGCGGGAGGGCCTACAATGAGCAGTTCTTC.

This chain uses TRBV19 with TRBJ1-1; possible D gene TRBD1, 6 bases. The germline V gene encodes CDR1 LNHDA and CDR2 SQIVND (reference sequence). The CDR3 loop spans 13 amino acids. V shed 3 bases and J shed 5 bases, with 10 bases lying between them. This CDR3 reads CASSINRETEAFF. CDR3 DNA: TGTGCCAGTAGTATTAACAGGGAAACTGAAGCTTTCTTT.

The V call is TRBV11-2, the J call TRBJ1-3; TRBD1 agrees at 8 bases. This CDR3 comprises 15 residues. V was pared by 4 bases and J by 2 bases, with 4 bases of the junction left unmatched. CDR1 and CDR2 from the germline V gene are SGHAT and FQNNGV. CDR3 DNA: TGTGCCAGCAGCTATTGGACAGGGACTGGAAACACCATATATTTT. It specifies CASSYWTGTGNTIYF.

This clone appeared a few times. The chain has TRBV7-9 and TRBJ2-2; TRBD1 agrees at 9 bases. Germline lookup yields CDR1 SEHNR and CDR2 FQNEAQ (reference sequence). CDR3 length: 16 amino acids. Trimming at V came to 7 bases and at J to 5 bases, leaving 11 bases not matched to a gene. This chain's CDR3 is CASTTNRDRVTGELFF. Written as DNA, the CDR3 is TGTGCCAGCACCACCAATCGGGACAGGGTGACCGGGGAGCTGTTTTTT.

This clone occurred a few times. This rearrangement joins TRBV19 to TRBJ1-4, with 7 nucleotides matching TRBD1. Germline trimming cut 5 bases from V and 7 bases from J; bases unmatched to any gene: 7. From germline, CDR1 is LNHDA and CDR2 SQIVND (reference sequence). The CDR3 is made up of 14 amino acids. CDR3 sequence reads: CASSRTGAVEKLFF. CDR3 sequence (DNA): TGTGCCAGTAGTCGCACAGGGGCTGTTGAAAAACTGTTTTTT. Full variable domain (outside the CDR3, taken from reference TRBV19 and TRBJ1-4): DGGITQSPKYLFRKEGQNVTLSCEQNLNHDAMYWYRQDPGQGLRLIYYSQIVNDFQKGDIAEGYSVSREKKESFPLTVTSAQKNPTAFYLCASSRTGAVEKLFFGSGTQLSVL.

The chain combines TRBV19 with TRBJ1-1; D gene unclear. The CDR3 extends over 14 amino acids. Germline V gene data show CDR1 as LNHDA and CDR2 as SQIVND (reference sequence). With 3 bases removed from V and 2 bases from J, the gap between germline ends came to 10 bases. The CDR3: CASSMGSLNTEAFF. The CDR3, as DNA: TGTGCCAGTAGTATGGGCAGCCTTAACACTGAAGCTTTCTTT. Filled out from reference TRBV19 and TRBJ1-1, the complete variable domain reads DGGITQSPKYLFRKEGQNVTLSCEQNLNHDAMYWYRQDPGQGLRLIYYSQIVNDFQKGDIAEGYSVSREKKESFPLTVTSAQKNPTAFYLCASSMGSLNTEAFFGQGTRLTVV.

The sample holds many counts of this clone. The CDR3 here is CAISDHYSGFGQPQHF. The DNA for the CDR3 is TGTGCCATCAGTGATCACTACTCCGGATTTGGCCAGCCCCAGCATTTT. The genes are TRBV10-3 and TRBJ1-5; no clear D gene. V dropped 3 bases and J dropped 7 bases, with 19 bases sitting between them. The CDR3 extends over 16 amino acids. The germline V gene encodes CDR1 ENHRY and CDR2 SYGVKD.

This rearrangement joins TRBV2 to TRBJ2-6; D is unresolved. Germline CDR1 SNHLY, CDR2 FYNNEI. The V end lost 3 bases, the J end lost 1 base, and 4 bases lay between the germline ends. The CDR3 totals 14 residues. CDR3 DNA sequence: TGTGCCAGCAGTGATTTATCTGGGGCCAACGTCCTGACTTTC. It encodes CASSDLSGANVLTF.

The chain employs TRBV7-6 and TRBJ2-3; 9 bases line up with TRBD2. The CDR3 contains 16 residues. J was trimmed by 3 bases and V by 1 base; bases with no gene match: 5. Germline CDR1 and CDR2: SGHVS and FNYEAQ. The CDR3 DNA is TGTGCCAGCAGCTTAGGGGCTAGCGGGGCGACAGATACGCAGTATTTT. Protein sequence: CASSLGASGATDTQYF. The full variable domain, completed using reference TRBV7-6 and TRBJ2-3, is GAGVSQSPRYKVTKRGQDVALRCDPISGHVSLYWYRQALGQGPEFLTYFNYEAQQDKSGLPNDRFSAERPEGSISTLTIQRTEQRDSAMYRCASSLGASGATDTQYFGPGTRLTVL.

CDR3 amino acids: CASSQGLAGAAETQYF. CDR3 sequence (DNA): TGTGCCAGCAGCCAAGGACTAGCGGGAGCGGCAGAGACCCAGTACTTC. The chain links TRBV14 to TRBJ2-5; TRBD2 matches at 12 bases. This CDR3 is 16 amino acids long. The germline gives CDR1 SGHDN, CDR2 FVKESK. With V trimmed by 1 base and J by 4 bases, 4 bases remained unmatched.

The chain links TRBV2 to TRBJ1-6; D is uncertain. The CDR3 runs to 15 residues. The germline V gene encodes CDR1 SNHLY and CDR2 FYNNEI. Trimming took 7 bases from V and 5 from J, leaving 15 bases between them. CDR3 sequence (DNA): TGTGCCAGCACCTGGTCCCAACAAAATAATTCACCCCTCCACTTT. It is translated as CASTWSQQNNSPLHF.

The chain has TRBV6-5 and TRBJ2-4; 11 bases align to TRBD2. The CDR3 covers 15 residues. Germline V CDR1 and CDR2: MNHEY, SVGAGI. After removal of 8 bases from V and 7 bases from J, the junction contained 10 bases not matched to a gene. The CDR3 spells CASDPRLAGKNIQYF. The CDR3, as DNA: TGTGCCAGCGACCCTAGACTAGCGGGAAAGAACATTCAGTACTTC.

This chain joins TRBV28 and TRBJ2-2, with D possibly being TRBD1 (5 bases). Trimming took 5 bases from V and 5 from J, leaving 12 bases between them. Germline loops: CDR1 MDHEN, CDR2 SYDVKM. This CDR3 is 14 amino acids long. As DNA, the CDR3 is TGTGCCAGCAGTACGAAAAAGGGGACCGGGGAGCTGTTTTTT. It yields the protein CASSTKKGTGELFF.

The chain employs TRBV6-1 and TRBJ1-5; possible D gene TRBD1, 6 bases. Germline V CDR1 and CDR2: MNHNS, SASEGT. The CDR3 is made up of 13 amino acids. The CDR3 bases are TGTGCTAGCGGGGAACAGGGCGGTCAGCCCCAGCATTTT. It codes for CASGEQGGQPQHF.

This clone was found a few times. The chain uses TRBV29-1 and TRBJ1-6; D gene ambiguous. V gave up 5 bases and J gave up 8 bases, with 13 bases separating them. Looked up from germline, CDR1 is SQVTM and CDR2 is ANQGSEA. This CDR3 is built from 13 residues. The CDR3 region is CSVRTVGDSPLHF. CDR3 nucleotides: TGCAGCGTTCGGACTGTCGGGGATTCACCCCTCCACTTT.

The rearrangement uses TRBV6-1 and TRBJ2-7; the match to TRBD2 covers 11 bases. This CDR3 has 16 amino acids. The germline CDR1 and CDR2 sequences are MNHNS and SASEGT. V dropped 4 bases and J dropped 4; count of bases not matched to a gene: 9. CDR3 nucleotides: TGTGCCAGCAGTGCCCCGACTAGCGGGATAGCTTACGAGCAGTACTTC. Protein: CASSAPTSGIAYEQYF.

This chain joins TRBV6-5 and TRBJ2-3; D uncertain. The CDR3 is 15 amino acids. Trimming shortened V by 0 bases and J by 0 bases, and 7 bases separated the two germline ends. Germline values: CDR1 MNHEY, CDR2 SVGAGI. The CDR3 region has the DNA TGTGCCAGCAGTTACTCTGCGGCCAGCACAGATACGCAGTATTTT. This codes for CASSYSAASTDTQYF.

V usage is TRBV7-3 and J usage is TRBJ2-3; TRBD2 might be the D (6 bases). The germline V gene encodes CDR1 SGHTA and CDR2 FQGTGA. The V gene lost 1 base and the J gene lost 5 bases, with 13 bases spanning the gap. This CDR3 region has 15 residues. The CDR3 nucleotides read TGTGCCAGCAGCTTAATGGCCGTGGGGGGAGATACGCAGTATTTT. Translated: CASSLMAVGGDTQYF.

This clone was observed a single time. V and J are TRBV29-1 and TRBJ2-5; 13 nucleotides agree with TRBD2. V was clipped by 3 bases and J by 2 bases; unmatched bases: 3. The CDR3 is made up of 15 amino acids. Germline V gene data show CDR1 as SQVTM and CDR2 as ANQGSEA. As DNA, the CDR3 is TGCAGCGTTGACGGGACTAGCGGGGCTCAAGAGACCCAGTACTTC. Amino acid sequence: CSVDGTSGAQETQYF. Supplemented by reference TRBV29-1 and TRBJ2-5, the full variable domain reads SAVISQKPSRDICQRGTSLTIQCQVDSQVTMMFWYRQQPGQSLTLIATANQGSEATYESGFVIDKFPISRPNLTFSTLTVSNMSPEDSSIYLCSVDGTSGAQETQYFGPGTRLLVL.

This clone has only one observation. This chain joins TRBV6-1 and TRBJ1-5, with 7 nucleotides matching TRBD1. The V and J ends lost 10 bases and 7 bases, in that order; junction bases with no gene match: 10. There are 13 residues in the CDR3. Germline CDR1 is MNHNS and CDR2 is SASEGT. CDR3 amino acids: CATTEQGMQPQHF. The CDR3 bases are TGTGCCACCACAGAACAGGGGATGCAGCCCCAGCATTTT.

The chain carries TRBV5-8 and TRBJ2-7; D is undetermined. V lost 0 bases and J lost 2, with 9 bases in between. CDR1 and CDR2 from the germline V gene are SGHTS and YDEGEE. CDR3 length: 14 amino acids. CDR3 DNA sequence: TGTGCCAGCAGCTTGGAGACTTCCGCCTACGAGCAGTACTTC. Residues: CASSLETSAYEQYF. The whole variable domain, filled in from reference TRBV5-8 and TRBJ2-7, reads EAGVTQSPTHLIKTRGQQATLRCSPISGHTSVYWYQQALGLGLQFLLWYDEGEERNRGNFPPRFSGRQFPNYSSELNVNALELEDSALYLCASSLETSAYEQYFGPGTRLTVT.

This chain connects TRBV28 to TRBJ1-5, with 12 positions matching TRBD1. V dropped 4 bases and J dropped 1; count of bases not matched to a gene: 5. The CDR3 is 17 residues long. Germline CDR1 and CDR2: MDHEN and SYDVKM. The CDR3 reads CASSSPGTGGSNQPQHF. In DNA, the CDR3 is TGTGCCAGCAGTTCTCCCGGGACAGGGGGCAGCAATCAGCCCCAGCATTTT.

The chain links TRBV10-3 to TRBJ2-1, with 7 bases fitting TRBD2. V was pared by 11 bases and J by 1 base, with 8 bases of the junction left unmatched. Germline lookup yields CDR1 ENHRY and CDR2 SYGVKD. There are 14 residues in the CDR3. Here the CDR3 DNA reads TGTGCCTCCAAGCGGGACGAGTCCTACAATGAGCAGTTCTTC. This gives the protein CASKRDESYNEQFF.

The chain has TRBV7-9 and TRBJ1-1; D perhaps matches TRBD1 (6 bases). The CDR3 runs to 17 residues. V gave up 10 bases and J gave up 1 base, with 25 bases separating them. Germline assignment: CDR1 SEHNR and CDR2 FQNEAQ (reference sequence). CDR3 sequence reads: CATAGRVGGRPNTEAFF. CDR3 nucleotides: TGTGCCACCGCTGGACGTGTGGGGGGGCGACCGAACACTGAAGCTTTCTTT. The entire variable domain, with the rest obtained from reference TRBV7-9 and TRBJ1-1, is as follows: DTGVSQNPRHKITKRGQNVTFRCDPISEHNRLYWYRQTLGQGPEFLTYFQNEAQLEKSRLLSDRFSAERPKGSFSTLEIQRTEQGDSAMYLCATAGRVGGRPNTEAFFGQGTRLTVV.

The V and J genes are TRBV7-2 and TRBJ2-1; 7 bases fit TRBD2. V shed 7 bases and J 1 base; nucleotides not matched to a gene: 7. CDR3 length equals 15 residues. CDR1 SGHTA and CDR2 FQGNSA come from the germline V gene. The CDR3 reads CASTPGRASYNEQFF. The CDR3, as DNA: TGTGCCAGCACACCGGGGAGGGCTTCCTACAATGAGCAGTTCTTC.